The 10 T cell receptor beta chains presented below share a single source sample, sequenced in a study of CD8 T cells in ankylosing spondylitis. Overall study findings and caveats: Made up of about eight highly homologous variants, a TCR beta motif appeared characteristic of ankylosing spondylitis blood.

TCRdb processed the 5' RACE reads anew with MiXCR; each CDR3 protein has one entry. The sample has just under 550,000 distinct CDR3 sequences; roughly 13% are singletons. These receptors are not linked to any known antigen. Material: blood, either unsorted or a sorted T cell fraction (not recorded which). These receptors originate from a male donor with ankylosing spondylitis.

This clonotype occurred many times. The rearrangement links TRBV5-1 to TRBJ2-7; D gene unclear. Germline lookup yields CDR1 SGHRS and CDR2 YFSETQ. The V end was cut by 0 bases, the J end by 6 bases, with 10 bases between. This CDR3 comprises 13 residues. CDR3 coding DNA: TGCGCCAGCAGCTTGGAACCTGCTGGCGAGCAGTACGTC. Its translation: CASSLEPAGEQYV.

This clonotype was seen only a few times. The chain uses TRBV20-1 and TRBJ2-4; no definite D call. Germline V gives CDR1 DFQATT, CDR2 SNEGSKA (reference sequence). Trimming stripped 3 bases from V and 1 base from J, with 10 bases between. The CDR3 consists of 14 residues. As DNA, the CDR3 is TGCAGTGCTAGTTGGTACTCCGCCAAAAACATTCAGTACTTC. Its translation is CSASWYSAKNIQYF.

This chain links TRBV20-1 with TRBJ2-1; D not resolved. The CDR3 length is 11 residues. Germline assignment: CDR1 DFQATT and CDR2 SNEGSKA (reference sequence). The CDR3: CSATPYNEQFF. CDR3 sequence (DNA): TGCAGCGCCACCCCCTACAATGAGCAGTTCTTC.

The chain employs TRBV5-5 and TRBJ2-7; 7 bases are shared with TRBD2. V was clipped by 2 bases and J by 0 bases; unmatched bases: 5. Germline V gene sequence: CDR1 SGHKS, CDR2 YYEKEE (reference sequence). The CDR3 covers 15 residues. Here the CDR3 reads CASSFRASGSYEQYF. CDR3 nucleotide sequence: TGTGCCAGCAGCTTTCGGGCTAGCGGCTCCTACGAGCAGTACTTC.

The sample holds a few counts of this clonotype. V gene TRBV7-2 combines with J gene TRBJ2-5; D is uncertain. V was shortened by 4 bases and J by 1 base, with 10 bases between the two germline ends. The CDR3 runs to 14 residues. Germline CDR1 SGHTA, CDR2 FQGNSA. The DNA for the CDR3 is TGTGCCAGCAGCTCCGGTATCAGCCAAGAGACCCAGTACTTC. The encoded protein is CASSSGISQETQYF. Full variable domain (remainder filled in from reference TRBV7-2 and TRBJ2-5): GAGVSQSPSNKVTEKGKDVELRCDPISGHTALYWYRQSLGQGLEFLIYFQGNSAPDKSGLPSDRFSAERTGGSVSTLTIQRTQQEDSAVYLCASSSGISQETQYFGPGTRLLVL.

The gene calls are TRBV29-1 and TRBJ2-2; the D is unclear. In germline, CDR1 is SQVTM, CDR2 ANQGSEA. The CDR3 has 11 residues. The V and J ends lost 4 bases and 4 bases respectively, with 4 bases between them. The CDR3 loop is CSVAVTGELFF. The CDR3 bases are TGCAGCGTTGCGGTCACCGGGGAGCTGTTTTTT.

There are a few counts of this clonotype. The gene calls are TRBV12-3 or TRBV12-4 and TRBJ2-5, with D maybe TRBD1 (5 bases). The CDR3 loop spans 15 amino acids. V was pared by 0 bases and J by 5 bases, with 13 bases between. In DNA, the CDR3 is TGTGCCAGCAGTTTAGCTCTCGTTGGGGCGGAGACCCAGTACTTC. It yields the protein CASSLALVGAETQYF.

A few counts support this clonotype. This chain joins TRBV10-3 and TRBJ1-5, with TRBD1 matching over 8 bases. From germline, CDR1 is ENHRY and CDR2 SYGVKD. CDR3 length equals 14 residues. Losses at the gene ends were 6 bases for V and 2 bases for J; bases not matched to a gene: 3. The CDR3 DNA is TGTGCCATCAGCATGACAGGGGGCAATCAGCCCCAGCATTTT. It codes for CAISMTGGNQPQHF.

The CDR3 DNA reads as TGCAGCGTTGAAGATTTACAGGGGGGGACTGAAGCTTTCTTT. This gives the protein CSVEDLQGGTEAFF. V gene TRBV29-1 combines with J gene TRBJ1-1; 8 positions match TRBD1. Trimming removed 0 bases from V and 5 bases from J; junction bases left unmatched: 5. This CDR3 comprises 14 residues. Germline assignment: CDR1 SQVTM and CDR2 ANQGSEA. The full variable domain, with the rest looked up from reference TRBV29-1 and TRBJ1-1, is SAVISQKPSRDICQRGTSLTIQCQVDSQVTMMFWYRQQPGQSLTLIATANQGSEATYESGFVIDKFPISRPNLTFSTLTVSNMSPEDSSIYLCSVEDLQGGTEAFFGQGTRLTVV.

This chain connects TRBV7-6 to TRBJ2-5; 7 bases map to TRBD1. The germline CDR1 and CDR2 sequences are SGHVS and FNYEAQ. This CDR3 is built from 13 residues. Trimming took 7 bases from V and 6 from J; bases not matched to a gene: 8. CDR3 residues: CASTTGQTKTQYF. For the CDR3, the DNA is TGTGCCAGCACCACGGGACAGACGAAGACCCAGTACTTC.